This entry concerns a single TCR beta chain. The sample belongs to a study of CD8 T cells in Susac syndrome. With random hexamers, reverse transcription was performed on about 0.5 to 1 ug of RNA. An immunoSEQ multiplex PCR amplified TCR beta CDR3 over 54 Vbeta and 13 Jbeta. One entry per CDR3 protein results from TCRdb running MiXCR on the immunoSEQ multiplex PCR reads. The table shows 250,000 to 300,000 distinct CDR3 sequences, with 70% to 90% occurring only once. Trimming at V came to 5 bases and at J to 6 bases, leaving 10 bases not matched to a gene. CDR1 and CDR2 from the germline V gene are MGHRA and YSYEKL. This CDR3 has 16 residues.

The chain recombines TRBV4-1 with TRBJ2-1; 10 bases are a match to TRBD2. The clonotype comes from a human donor with multiple sclerosis. The sequencing input was CD8+ T cells from PBMCs. This CDR3 reads CASSDRLAGGGNEQFF. The CDR3 DNA follows: TGCGCCAGCAGCGACCGACTAGCGGGCGGCGGCAATGAGCAGTTCTTC.